This TCR beta chain was recovered during a study of cytomegalovirus exposure and HLA in healthy donors. The approximately 120-subject validation cohort, separate from the roughly 670-subject first cohort, included the donors. Clones were sequenced by immunoSEQ multiplex PCR, and TCRdb holds only the in-frame ones, with some missing. The repertoire holds over 45,000 clones, with around 94% as singletons. The source material was PBMCs. The TCR comes from a man aged 18 to 30 in good health and CMV-seronegative.

The CDR3 region is CASSFQRAHPAQYF. The CDR3 coding sequence is TGCGCCAGCAGCTTCCAGCGAGCCCATCCGGCGCAGTATTTT. The J gene is TRBJ2-3, the V gene TRBV5-1; D is undetermined. V lost 2 bases and J lost 10, with 17 bases in between. The CDR3 totals 14 residues. Germline V gene sequence: CDR1 SGHRS, CDR2 YFSETQ.